Listed below are T cell receptor beta chains from one sample, sequenced in a study of blood T cell repertoires in COVID-19. Some clones are missing from TCRdb's copy, which holds only in-frame ones; the method was immunoSEQ multiplex PCR. This sample has some 290,000 clones, with 86% found just once. Sequencing used peripheral blood. All receptors come from a young man with active or convalescent COVID-19. The CDR3 runs from the conserved cysteine through the conserved F or W. The D gene is left open where the match is weak. Size is omitted from some rows. Given values are once, few, many or a class for expanded clones.

>TRBJ1-1|TRBV2|TRBD1|few
TGTGCCAGCAGTTCCACAGGGGACACTGAAGCTTTCTTT
CASSSTGDTEAFF
>TRBJ2-2|TRBV18|-|-
TGTGCCAGCTCCCTCCCGGGCGGGGAGCTGTTTTTT
CASSLPGGELFF
>TRBJ1-2|TRBV19|-|-
TGTGCCAGTAGTATCGACCAGGGTTCGGACTATGGCTACACCTTC
CASSIDQGSDYGYTF
>TRBJ2-3|TRBV30|-|once
TGTGCCTGGAGTGGATCAAGCGGCCCAACGCAGTATTTT
CAWSGSSGPTQYF
>TRBJ2-6|TRBV12-5|TRBD2|-
TGTGCTAGTGGTTTTCGCCCGTGGGGAGGGGACCCTGGGGCCAACGTCCTGACTTTC
CASGFRPWGGDPGANVLTF
>TRBJ2-3|TRBV24-1|-|once
TGTGCCACCAGTGACGCCGGGAGAGGCGATACGCAGTATTTT
CATSDAGRGDTQYF
>TRBJ1-2|TRBV7-9|-|-
TGTGCCAGCAGCTTTCTACAGGGCCCGGTCTATGGCTACACCTTC
CASSFLQGPVYGYTF
>TRBJ2-1|TRBV6-5|TRBD1|-
TGTGCCAGCAGTTACGGGGACAGGGGTTATGAGCAGTTCTTC
CASSYGDRGYEQFF
>TRBJ1-2|TRBV11-2|-|-
TGTGCCAGCAGCTTACCCGGTGCGACAGCTCTCTATGGCTACACCTTC
CASSLPGATALYGYTF
>TRBJ1-1|TRBV7-8|TRBD1|few
TGTGCCAGCAGGGTAGGACAGGAGAACACTGAAGCTTTCTTT
CASRVGQENTEAFF
>TRBJ1-1|TRBV5-1|TRBD1|-
TGCGCCAGCAGCCGGGGGACAGCAGCATGGGGAACTGAAGCTTTCTTT
CASSRGTAAWGTEAFF
>TRBJ1-6|TRBV2|TRBD1|-
TGTGCCAGCAGACGACCCAGGACAGGGCTTAAATTTCATAATTCACCCCTCCACTTT
CASRRPRTGLKFHNSPLHF
>TRBJ1-6|TRBV6-1|-|few
TGTGCCAGCAGTGAACAGGTGGTTGCTAATTCACCCCTCCACTTT
CASSEQVVANSPLHF
>TRBJ1-2|TRBV10-3|-|-
TGTGCCATCAGTGACCGGACAGAGGACCCCTACACCTTC
CAISDRTEDPYTF
>TRBJ2-1|TRBV7-3|TRBD2|-
TGTGCCAGCAGCTTGTTTTTAGCGGGAGAAAATGAGCAGTTCTTC
CASSLFLAGENEQFF
>TRBJ1-1|TRBV19|-|-
TGTGCCAGTAGTATAGGGAGGTATGAAGCTTTCTTT
CASSIGRYEAFF
>TRBJ2-2|TRBV6-6|-|-
TGTGCCAGCAGTTACGGCAGGGGCAACACCGGGGAGCTGTTTTTT
CASSYGRGNTGELFF
>TRBJ1-2|TRBV18|-|-
TGTGCCAGCTCACTAAACCCCCAGGGTAACTATGGCTACACCTTC
CASSLNPQGNYGYTF
>TRBJ1-1|TRBV6-5|-|-
-
CASSFGAGGTEAFF
>TRBJ1-4|TRBV29-1|TRBD1|-
TGCAGCGTTGAGGAGGGGGCGAATGAAAAACTGTTTTTT
CSVEEGANEKLFF
>TRBJ2-2|TRBV18|TRBD2|-
TGTGCCAGCTCAATCTCTAGCGGGAGTGGTGGCACCGGGGAGCTGTTTTTT
CASSISSGSGGTGELFF
>TRBJ1-2|TRBV4-1|-|-
TGCGCCAGCAGCCAAGAGATGGGACTGGGCTACACCTTC
CASSQEMGLGYTF
>TRBJ2-5|TRBV5-1|TRBD2|-
TGCGCCAGCAGTAAGGGTCTCCGGGAGGGGGAGACCCAGTACTTC
CASSKGLREGETQYF
>TRBJ2-4|TRBV11-3|TRBD1|-
TGTGCCAGCAGCTTAGAGACCCGGGACAGCCAGTACTTC
CASSLETRDSQYF
>TRBJ2-3|TRBV7-3|-|-
TGTGCCAGCAGTTCCATGCGGGCAGATACGCAGTATTTT
CASSSMRADTQYF
>TRBJ1-2|TRBV6-5|-|-
TGTGCCAGCAGTTACTCGGACAGAGCTGGCTACACCTTC
CASSYSDRAGYTF
>TRBJ1-5|TRBV24-1|TRBD1|-
TGTGCCACCAGTGACTCCGGGACAGGGGGTCAGCCCCAGCATTTT
CATSDSGTGGQPQHF
>TRBJ2-7|TRBV4-3|-|-
TGCGCCAGCAGCCAAGAGAGGGGGTACGCCTACGAGCAGTACTTC
CASSQERGYAYEQYF
>TRBJ1-1|TRBV6-5|TRBD1|-
TGTGCCAGCAGGGGACAGGGGGACACTGAAGCTTTCTTT
CASRGQGDTEAFF
>TRBJ2-1|TRBV6-2/TRBV6-3|-|-
TGTGCCAGCAGTTACCCCCCGGGGAGAGACAATGAGCAGTTCTTC
CASSYPPGRDNEQFF
>TRBJ2-1|TRBV7-2|-|once
TGTGCCAGCAGCTTAGATCCTAGCGTCTACAATGAGCAGTTCTTC
CASSLDPSVYNEQFF
>TRBJ1-2|TRBV12-5|TRBD1|-
TGTGCTAGTGGATCACCGGGACAGGGGGATCACACCTTC
CASGSPGQGDHTF
>TRBJ2-7|TRBV18|TRBD1|-
TGTGCCAGCTCACCCAAAACAGGGGACGAGCAGTACTTC
CASSPKTGDEQYF
>TRBJ1-1|TRBV7-9|-|-
TGTGCCAGCAGCCCACTCAGGGATTGGGCTTTCTTT
CASSPLRDWAFF
>TRBJ1-2|TRBV4-2|TRBD1|-
TGTGCCAGCAGCGAGACAACCGGACAGGGTAACTATGGCTACACCTTC
CASSETTGQGNYGYTF
>TRBJ2-7|TRBV5-1|TRBD2|-
TGCGCCAGCAGCTCCTCACTAGCGGGGACCTACGAGCAGTACTTC
CASSSSLAGTYEQYF
>TRBJ1-1|TRBV13|TRBD1|-
TGTGCCAGCAGCTTAAAGGACAGGGGGAACACTGAAGCTTTCTTT
CASSLKDRGNTEAFF
>TRBJ2-1|TRBV7-2|-|-
TGTGCCAGCAGCCCGTCAACAGGGTACAATGAGCAGTTCTTC
CASSPSTGYNEQFF
>TRBJ2-3|TRBV18|TRBD2|-
TGTGCCAGCTCACGAGGGACTAGCGGGTTGACAGATACGCAGTATTTT
CASSRGTSGLTDTQYF
>TRBJ2-7|TRBV6-5|-|-
TGTGCCAGCAGTTGGTACGGGGAGTCCTACGAGCAGTACTTC
CASSWYGESYEQYF
>TRBJ2-7|TRBV19|-|-
TGTGCCAGTAGTAAAAGAGGCGGGCCCTACGAGCAGTACTTC
CASSKRGGPYEQYF
>TRBJ1-5|TRBV6-5|-|-
TGTGCCAGCAGTTACTCCAGGGGCCAGCCCCAGCATTTT
CASSYSRGQPQHF
>TRBJ2-1|TRBV7-2|-|-
TGTGCCAGCAGCTCGCAAGGGGGTAGCACTGAGCAGTTCTTC
CASSSQGGSTEQFF
>TRBJ2-2|TRBV5-8|-|-
TGTGCCAGCAGCAGAGATACCGGGGAGCTGTTTTTT
CASSRDTGELFF
>TRBJ1-2|TRBV6-5|TRBD1|-
TGTGCCAGCAGTTTAAACAGGGGAGGCTATGGCTACACCTTC
CASSLNRGGYGYTF
>TRBJ2-1|TRBV7-9|TRBD2|once
TGTGCCAGCAGCTTAGGGGTTAGCGGGAGCTCCTACAATGAGCAGTTCTTC
CASSLGVSGSSYNEQFF
>TRBJ2-3|TRBV11-2|-|-
TGTGCCAGCAGCTTAGGGGGGGATCTAGATACGCAGTATTTT
CASSLGGDLDTQYF
>TRBJ2-5|TRBV28|TRBD1|-
TGTGCCAGCAGTATAGAACAGGGGGCCGGAGAGACCCAGTACTTC
CASSIEQGAGETQYF
>TRBJ1-4|TRBV6-2/TRBV6-3|-|-
TGTGCCAGCAGCCGACCGCGGGGGGGAAATGAAAAACTGTTTTTT
CASSRPRGGNEKLFF
>TRBJ2-3|TRBV4-2|TRBD2|-
TGTGCCAGCAGCCAAGTGGGACTAGAGACAGATACGCAGTATTTT
CASSQVGLETDTQYF
>TRBJ1-1|TRBV9|TRBD1|-
TGTGCCAGCAGCGACCCAACAGGGGATGGTGAAGCTTTCTTT
CASSDPTGDGEAFF
>TRBJ2-5|TRBV30|-|-
TGTGCCTGGAACCATAAGCAGCGAGAGACCCAGTACTTC
CAWNHKQRETQYF
>TRBJ2-7|TRBV18|-|-
TGTGCCAGCTCACCATCTGGAGGGTCCTACGAGCAGTACTTC
CASSPSGGSYEQYF
>TRBJ1-4|TRBV5-8|-|-
TGTGCCAGCAGCTTGGTGTCAAGGGGTGGTGAAAAACTGTTTTTT
CASSLVSRGGEKLFF
>TRBJ1-5|TRBV3-1/TRBV3-2|-|-
TGTGCCAGCAGCCCGTCCGGCGGAGGTCAGCCCCAGCATTTT
CASSPSGGGQPQHF